This entry features one T cell receptor (beta chain) sequence. Authors' analysis steps: Estimated nucleated cell counts came from reference gene primer amplification. Produced via immunoSEQ multiplex PCR; TCRdb's table is partial and in-frame only. The D gene and trimming were derived from the DNA, and the V and J assignments and clone size from that table. The table includes about 270,000 clones, less than 85% detected once. These data come from a study of blood T cell repertoires in COVID-19. Study details: The United States, Italy and Spain supplied acute and convalescent COVID-19 samples. The analysed material was cDNA or gDNA that came from T cells, B-cell-depleted T cells, or PBMCs.

Source material: peripheral blood. This clonotype was obtained from a woman aged 18 to 35 with acute or convalescent COVID-19.

CDR3 residues: CASSPQAYNEQFF. DNA of the CDR3: TGTGCCAGCAGCCCCCAGGCTTACAATGAGCAGTTCTTC. V usage is TRBV11-2 and J usage is TRBJ2-1; D unclear. Germline assignment: CDR1 SGHAT and CDR2 FQNNGV. Trimming pared 5 bases from V and 4 bases from J, leaving 9 bases between. The CDR3 has 13 amino acids.